The rows below give T cell receptor beta chains drawn from one sample of a study of blood T cell repertoires in COVID-19. Profiling relied on immunoSEQ multiplex PCR, and the TCRdb table lists in-frame clones only, not all of them. Of about 480,000 clones in the sample, around 89% were seen once. The source material was PBMCs or T cells enriched from blood (not recorded which). Every receptor here comes from a woman aged 40 to 49 who had recovered from COVID-19. Each CDR3 is given with its conserved first and last residue. The D gene is left open where the match is weak. Rows give clone size only sometimes, using once, few, many, or a class for an expanded clone.

abundance	v_gene	d_gene	j_gene	CDR3nt	CDR3aa
-	TRBV7-9	-	TRBJ1-1	TGTGCCAGCAGCTCACGGTTAGCTTTCTTT	CASSSRLAFF
-	TRBV27	TRBD1	TRBJ1-2	TGTGCCAGCAGTTTCGCAAGGGGGCGAGAGGGCTACACCTTC	CASSFARGREGYTF
once	TRBV5-4	TRBD2	TRBJ2-1	TGTGCCAGCAGCTCTGGGCGGGAGGGCGAGCGTAATGAGCAGTTCTTC	CASSSGREGERNEQFF
once	TRBV14	-	TRBJ2-1	TGTGCCAGCAGCCAAGATATCCGGGGTGAGCAGTTCTTC	CASSQDIRGEQFF
once	TRBV19	-	TRBJ1-5	TGTGCCACCCCTGGGAGGAATCAGCCCCAGCATTTT	CATPGRNQPQHF
-	TRBV3-1/TRBV3-2	TRBD1	TRBJ1-1	TGTGCCAGCAGCGAGGACAGGGGGCATGCTTTCTTT	CASSEDRGHAFF
-	TRBV7-9	TRBD1	TRBJ1-5	TGTGCCAGCAGCCTTGGACAGGGGGCGAATTATCAGCCCCAGCATTTT	CASSLGQGANYQPQHF
-	TRBV6-5	TRBD2	TRBJ2-5	TGTGCCAGCAGTTACGCGGGAGCAAACCAAGAGACCCAGTACTTC	CASSYAGANQETQYF
-	TRBV19	-	TRBJ2-1	TGTGCCAGTAGTATAGACTCCCGACGAGGGACCTACAATGAGCAGTTCTTC	CASSIDSRRGTYNEQFF
-	TRBV20-1	TRBD1	TRBJ1-2	TGCAGTGCCCCGACAGGGTATGGCTACACCTTC	CSAPTGYGYTF
-	TRBV6-6	-	TRBJ1-4	TGTGCCAGCAAGGAATACAGGGCGTCGGGAAAACTGTTTTTT	CASKEYRASGKLFF
-	TRBV19	TRBD1	TRBJ2-1	TGTGCCAGTAGTGGGACAGGGACGTACAATGAGCAGTTCTTC	CASSGTGTYNEQFF
-	TRBV7-9	TRBD1	TRBJ1-1	TGTGCCAGCAGGGCGATACAGGGGCCCGGTTTCTTT	CASRAIQGPGFF
few	TRBV6-5	-	TRBJ2-7	TGTGCCAGCTCCGTCGGGGAGGCCTACGAGCAGTACTTC	CASSVGEAYEQYF
-	TRBV15	-	TRBJ2-4	TGTGCCACCAGCAGAGCTGGGGGCGTATGGAACATTCAGTACTTC	CATSRAGGVWNIQYF
few	TRBV4-3	-	TRBJ1-1	TGCGCCAGCAGCCAAGATACCAGGGGAAGGGGTTTTGGGCGCGCTTTCTTT	CASSQDTRGRGFGRAFF
-	TRBV6-5	TRBD1	TRBJ1-5	TGTGCCAGCAGCTTGACAGGGTATAGCAATCAGCCCCAGCATTTT	CASSLTGYSNQPQHF
-	TRBV28	TRBD1	TRBJ1-2	TGTGCCAGCAGTCCGGACAGGAGATATGGCTACACCTTC	CASSPDRRYGYTF